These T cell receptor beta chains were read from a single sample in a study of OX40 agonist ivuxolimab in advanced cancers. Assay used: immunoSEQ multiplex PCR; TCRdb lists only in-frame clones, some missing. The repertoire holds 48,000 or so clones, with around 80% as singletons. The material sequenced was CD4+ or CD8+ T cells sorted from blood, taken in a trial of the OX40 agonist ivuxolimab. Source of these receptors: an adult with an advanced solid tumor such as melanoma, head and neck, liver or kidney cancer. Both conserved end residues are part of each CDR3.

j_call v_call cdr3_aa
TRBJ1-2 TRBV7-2 CASSLFGDGYTF
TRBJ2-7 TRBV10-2 CASSAAGGDEQYF
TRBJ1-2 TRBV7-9 CASSLPGGNYGYTF
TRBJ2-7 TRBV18 CASSPTTGVEQYF
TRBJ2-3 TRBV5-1 CASSLDGTGATDTQYF
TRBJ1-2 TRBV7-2 CASSSTPQGSGYTF
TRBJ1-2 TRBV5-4 CASSPYTGAYGYTF
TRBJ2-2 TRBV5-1 CASSLDPGTTGELFF
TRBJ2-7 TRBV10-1 CASSEARDSYEQYF
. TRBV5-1 CASSLPRQGADEQYF
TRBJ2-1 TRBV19 CASSILTSGDYNEQFF
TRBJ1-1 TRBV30 CAWSGRFPNTEAFF
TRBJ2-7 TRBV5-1 CASSLDGRGDEQYF
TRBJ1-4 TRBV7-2 CASTSPTRRNEKLFF
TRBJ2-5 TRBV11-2 CASSLFGQSKETQYF
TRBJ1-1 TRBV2 CARDREAFF
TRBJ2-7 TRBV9 CASSPPGGSSYEQYF
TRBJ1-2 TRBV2 CASSVDGPYGYTF
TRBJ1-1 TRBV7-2 CASSARTGGSSTEAFF
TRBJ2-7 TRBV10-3 CAISEGQGGDEQYF
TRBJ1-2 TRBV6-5 CATQTGSYGYTF
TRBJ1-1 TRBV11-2 CASRDHILGEAFF
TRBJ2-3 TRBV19 CASATSGSIDTQYF
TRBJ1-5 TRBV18 CASSPEGQPNQPQHF
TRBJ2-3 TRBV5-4 CATGNQGAGDTQYF
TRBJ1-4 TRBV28 CASSHEKLFF
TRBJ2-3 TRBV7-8 CASRLRATRSTDTQYF
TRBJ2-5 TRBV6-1 CASSEAPPLAVQETQYF
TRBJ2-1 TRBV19 CASSMTSGRAFFYNEQFF
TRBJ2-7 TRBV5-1 CASSLVTGPYEQYF
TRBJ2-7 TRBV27 CASSLQGAHEQYF
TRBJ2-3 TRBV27 CAVRPARDPAGYF
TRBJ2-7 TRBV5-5 CASTLTDYFSYEQYF
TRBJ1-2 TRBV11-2 CASSLDRVSDGYTF
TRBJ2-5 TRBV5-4 CASSVTGPRETQYF
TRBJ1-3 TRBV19 CASSIKGFGNTIYF
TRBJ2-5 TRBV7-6 CASRPSAGQETQYF
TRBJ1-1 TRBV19 CASRDGTGWLAFF
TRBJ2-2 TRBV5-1 CASSFTVAGELFF
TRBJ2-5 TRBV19 CASSIENRQETQYF
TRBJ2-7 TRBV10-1 CASSEKRRQNSYEQYF
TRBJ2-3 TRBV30 CAWRTGSTTDTQYF
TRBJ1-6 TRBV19 CASSIDGTYNSPLHF
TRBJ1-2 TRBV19 CASSTQRDGGGYTF
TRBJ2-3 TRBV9 CASSRSGGPKDTQYF
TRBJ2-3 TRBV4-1 CASRTGLAGGTDTQYF
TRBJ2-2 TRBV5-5 CASSLATGYTGELFF
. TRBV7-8 CASSLAGMGGEGSYEQYF
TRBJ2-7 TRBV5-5 CASSLRLPGDPESHEQYF
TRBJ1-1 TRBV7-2 CASSPRPGTGGTEAFF
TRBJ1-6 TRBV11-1 CASSPNDRGSDPPLHF
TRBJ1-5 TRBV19 CASSIRGTGNQPQHF
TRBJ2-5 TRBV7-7 CASSRRDSKETQYF
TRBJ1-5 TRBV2 CASSENRDGQPQHF
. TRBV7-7 CASSVDRDRIYEQYF
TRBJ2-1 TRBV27 CASDVGASGYNEQFF
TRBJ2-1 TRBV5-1 CASSLGYEQFF